The clone carrying this T cell receptor beta chain was counted only a few times. Its antigen is unidentified. This entry belongs to a study of T cell repertoires in cytomegalovirus infection. Study conclusions and caveats: Clonotypes of TCR beta that were HLA-C-restricted and CMV-specific dominated the ex vivo response.

TCRdb re-derived calls from the reads in MiXCR, one entry per CDR3 protein. Here the sample spans more than 250,000 distinct CDR3 sequences, 12% to 15% being singletons. This CDR3 comprises 15 residues. The V gene lost 1 base and the J gene lost 2 bases, with 11 bases spanning the gap. Germline V gene sequence: CDR1 SGHTA, CDR2 FQGNSA. The specimen was PBMCs. V usage is TRBV7-2 and J usage is TRBJ1-2; D is unclear. The TCR was taken from a human donor in good health (CMV status not recorded). Some clones in this sample may be carry-over from other donors' samples. The CDR3 nucleotides read TGTGCCAGCAGCTTAGGAAGTGGGAAAAACTATGGCTACACCTTC. Translated, it gives CASSLGSGKNYGYTF.